These 2 T cell receptor beta chains were all obtained from the same sample, sequenced in a study of kidney transplant recipient with SARS-CoV-2 infection. Each CDR3 protein is one row after TCRdb ran MiXCR on the reads. The table has 200,000 to 300,000 distinct CDR3 sequences, about 30% seen once; the top ten hold under 9.5%. The material was a blood sample, obtained at baseline and on day 111 from a kidney transplant recipient. These receptors all come from a male patient in his 30s who had COVID-19 and was a kidney transplant recipient. Some T cells may possibly be graft donor cells.

This clonotype has a count of ten or more. This rearrangement joins TRBV3-1 to TRBJ2-5; no firm D call. V was shortened by 4 bases and J by 5 bases, with 23 bases between the two germline ends. This CDR3 has 17 amino acids. Germline V gives CDR1 LGHDT, CDR2 YNNKEL (reference sequence). CDR3 coding DNA: TGTGCCAGCAGCCGTACATTTCCCATTTCTTTCTCTGAGACCCAGTACTTC. It translates to CASSRTFPISFSETQYF.

This clonotype was seen many times. The chain carries TRBV18 and TRBJ2-1, with a weak D call TRBD1 (6 bases). Germline lookup yields CDR1 KGHSH and CDR2 LQKENI. CDR3 size: 16 residues. V lost 3 bases, J lost 6 bases, and 18 bases lay in between. CDR3 in amino acids: CASSPFAYRVSNEQFF. DNA for the CDR3: TGTGCCAGCTCACCTTTCGCATACAGGGTGAGCAATGAGCAGTTCTTC. Full variable domain (rest looked up from reference TRBV18 and TRBJ2-1): NAGVMQNPRHLVRRRGQEARLRCSPMKGHSHVYWYRQLPEEGLKFMVYLQKENIIDESGMPKERFSAEFPKEGPSILRIQQVVRGDSAAYFCASSPFAYRVSNEQFFGPGTRLTVL.